This T cell receptor beta chain was documented in a study of CD8+CD57+ T cells in acquired aplastic anemia. This clonotype occurred a few times. CDR3 and TCR beta VDJ profiling relied on genomic DNA as the template. One entry per CDR3 protein results from TCRdb running MiXCR on the reads. The data contain 450,000 to 550,000 distinct CDR3 sequences, under 40% of them seen just once; the ten biggest clones take up 0.82%. An expansion of CD8+CD57+ cells by flow cytometry had been shown in patients chosen for sequencing. Per the germline V gene, CDR1 is SGHTA and CDR2 is FQGNSA. The CDR3 length is 14 residues. V gave up 7 bases and J gave up 3 bases; unmatched junction bases: 6.

The gene calls are TRBV7-2 and TRBJ2-3; TRBD2 matches at 8 bases. The receptor comes from a human donor with aplastic anemia. Sequenced input: sorted CD4+, CD8+, or CD8+CD57+ T cells (not recorded which) from PBMCs. The CDR3 is CASNRGGGTDTQYF. The DNA of the CDR3 is TGTGCCAGCAATCGGGGGGGTGGGACAGATACGCAGTATTTT. Complete variable domain (other parts from reference TRBV7-2 and TRBJ2-3): GAGVSQSPSNKVTEKGKDVELRCDPISGHTALYWYRQSLGQGLEFLIYFQGNSAPDKSGLPSDRFSAERTGGSVSTLTIQRTQQEDSAVYLCASNRGGGTDTQYFGPGTRLTVL.